The clone carrying this T cell receptor (beta chain) was recorded many times. The target antigen is unknown. This sample is drawn from a study of T cells after yellow fever vaccination. Overall study findings and caveats: Researchers report a weaker secondary response that nonetheless peaked faster, day 5 versus 15. Primary-vaccination clones mostly resurfaced post-booster (96% CD4, about 87% CD8).

Per the germline V gene, CDR1 is SGHTA and CDR2 is FQGNSA. CDR3 length: 15 residues. The germline V and J ends were trimmed by 5 bases and 7 bases, with 18 bases remaining between them. A 5'RACE template-switching step, the method used to make TCR cDNA, added a universal primer site and UMIs. TCRdb reprocessed the 5' RACE reads via MiXCR and lists one record per CDR3 protein. In the table there are a few hundred thousand distinct CDR3 sequences, roughly 8.3% of which are singletons. The source is a man aged 18-30 years who received the YFV17D yellow fever vaccine. Source: PBMCs, taken about 49 days after the first yellow fever vaccination. The chain joins TRBV7-2 to TRBJ2-1; D might be TRBD1 (5 bases). The DNA for the CDR3 is TGTGCCAGCAGCCCCACCAGGGCCCAATCGAATGAGCAGTTCTTC. Translation: CASSPTRAQSNEQFF.